This is a list of T cell receptor beta chains from one sample in a study of cytomegalovirus exposure and HLA in healthy donors. The data were produced by immunoSEQ multiplex PCR, yet TCRdb's version contains in-frame clones alone and is incomplete. Counted here are some 85,000 clones, 70% to 85% occurring once; the ten biggest clones make up roughly 2.2%. The sequencing sample was made of PBMCs. The receptors here all came from a man between 18 and 35 years old in good health and CMV-seronegative. Both conserved end residues are part of each CDR3. Each record gives: J gene, V gene, clone size, D gene, CDR3 protein, CDR3 DNA. The D gene is left open where the match is weak. The size entry is marked missing in some rows and otherwise reads once, few, many or a size class.

TRBJ1-2,TRBV6-5,once,-,CATRETGSLLF,TGTGCCACCAGAGAAACAGGCTCCCTACTCTTC
TRBJ2-2,TRBV7-2,-,TRBD2,CASSAASGTNTGELFF,TGTGCCAGCAGCGCTGCTAGCGGGACGAACACCGGGGAGCTGTTTTTT
TRBJ2-5,TRBV10-2,-,TRBD2,CASRTSGRETQYF,TGCGCCAGCAGGACTAGCGGGAGGGAGACCCAGTACTTC
TRBJ2-3,TRBV19,-,TRBD2,CASRGLVGRADTQYF,TGTGCCAGTAGGGGACTAGTTGGTAGGGCAGATACGCAGTATTTT
TRBJ2-7,TRBV20-1,-,TRBD2,CSALGGNQYF,TGCAGTGCTCTGGGGGGGAACCAGTACTTC
TRBJ2-6,TRBV5-1,-,TRBD1,CASSLGGQGSSGANVLTF,TGCGCCAGCAGCTTGGGGGGACAGGGTAGCTCTGGGGCCAACGTCCTGACTTTC
TRBJ1-1,TRBV20-1,-,-,CSARKEQKAFF,TGCAGTGCTAGGAAGGAACAGAAAGCTTTCTTT
TRBJ2-1,TRBV6-6,-,TRBD2,CASRRAAGGDNEQFF,TGTGCCAGCAGGAGGGCAGCGGGAGGGGATAATGAGCAGTTCTTC
TRBJ1-2,TRBV4-3,few,TRBD1,CASSQRSGTGISYGYTF,TGCGCCAGCAGCCAAAGATCCGGGACAGGGATTTCCTATGGCTACACCTTC
TRBJ2-2,TRBV29-1,-,-,CSALGGVNTGELFF,TGCAGCGCCCTAGGGGGGGTAAACACCGGGGAGCTGTTTTTT
TRBJ1-1,TRBV2,-,TRBD1,CASSWTGGTEAFF,TGTGCCAGCAGTTGGACAGGGGGGACTGAAGCTTTCTTT
TRBJ2-1,TRBV4-3,-,TRBD2,CASSQASSGNSFGRYNEQFF,TGCGCCAGCAGCCAAGCGTCTAGCGGGAACTCTTTCGGACGATACAATGAGCAGTTCTTC
TRBJ1-5,TRBV7-8,once,-,CASSSDRGAGFQPQHF,TGTGCCAGCAGCTCGGACCGGGGAGCTGGTTTTCAGCCCCAGCATTTT
TRBJ2-3,TRBV29-1,-,TRBD1,CSVAKGQGSTDTQYF,TGCAGCGTTGCTAAGGGACAGGGTAGCACAGATACGCAGTATTTT
TRBJ1-2,TRBV9,once,-,CASSPTTHGYTF,TGTGCCAGCAGCCCGACTACCCATGGCTACACCTTC
TRBJ2-6,TRBV7-3,-,TRBD1,CASSLMISRTGPSGANVLTF,TGTGCCAGCAGCTTAATGATCTCTCGGACAGGCCCCTCTGGGGCCAACGTCCTGACTTTC
TRBJ1-1,TRBV9,-,TRBD1,CASSASGGAATEAFF,TGTGCCAGCAGCGCTTCAGGGGGCGCGGCCACTGAAGCTTTCTTT
TRBJ2-7,TRBV7-2,-,TRBD2,CASSNSGTSYEQYF,TGTGCCAGCAGCAACAGCGGGACTTCCTACGAGCAGTACTTC
TRBJ2-7,TRBV7-9,-,TRBD2,CASRGPGLVTEQYF,TGTGCCAGCAGGGGCCCGGGACTAGTAACCGAGCAGTACTTC
TRBJ2-1,TRBV9,-,TRBD2,CASSGHLAGVGNEQFF,TGTGCCAGCAGCGGCCATTTAGCGGGAGTTGGCAATGAGCAGTTCTTC
TRBJ1-1,TRBV28,-,-,CASSPQTGGLTEAFF,TGTGCCAGCAGTCCGCAGACAGGTGGGTTAACTGAAGCTTTCTTT
TRBJ1-4,TRBV28,-,-,CASTAGGAANEKLFF,TGTGCCAGCACGGCCGGGGGGGCGGCCAATGAAAAACTGTTTTTT
TRBJ1-2,TRBV18,-,TRBD1,CASSGDRVYGYTF,TGTGCCAGCTCGGGGGACAGGGTCTATGGCTACACCTTC
TRBJ1-2,TRBV5-1,-,-,CASSLGRSVTF,TGCGCCAGCAGCCTTGGGAGGAGCGTGACCTTC
TRBJ1-1,TRBV30,once,TRBD1,CAGQGNTEAFF,TGTGCCGGACAGGGGAACACTGAAGCTTTCTTT
TRBJ2-3,TRBV7-9,once,-,CASSFTTYTDTQYF,TGTGCCAGCAGCTTCACTACCTACACAGATACGCAGTATTTT